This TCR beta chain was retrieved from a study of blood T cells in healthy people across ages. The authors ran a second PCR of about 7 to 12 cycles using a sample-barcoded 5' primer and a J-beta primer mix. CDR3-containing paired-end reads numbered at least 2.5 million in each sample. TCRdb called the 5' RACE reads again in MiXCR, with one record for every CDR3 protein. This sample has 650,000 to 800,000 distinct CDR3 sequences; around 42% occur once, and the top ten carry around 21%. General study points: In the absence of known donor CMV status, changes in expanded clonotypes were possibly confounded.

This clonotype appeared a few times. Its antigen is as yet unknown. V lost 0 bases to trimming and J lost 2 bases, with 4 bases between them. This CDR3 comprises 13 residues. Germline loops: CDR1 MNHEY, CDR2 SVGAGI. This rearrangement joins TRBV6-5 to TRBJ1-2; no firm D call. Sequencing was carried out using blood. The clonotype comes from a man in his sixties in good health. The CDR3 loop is CASSYSKNYGYTF. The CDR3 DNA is TGTGCCAGCAGTTACTCGAAGAACTATGGCTACACCTTC.